This entry is about one T cell receptor (beta chain). This record belongs to a study of T cell changes during pregnancy in multiple sclerosis. The length of the CDR3 is 14 residues. The V gene end was trimmed by 6 bases and the J gene end by 3 bases; junction bases not matched to a gene: 5. Germline V lookup: CDR1 LNHDA, CDR2 SQIVND (reference sequence). Data came from immunoSEQ multiplex PCR; TCRdb stores just in-frame clones and leaves some out. The sample includes fewer than 40,000 clones, around nine tenths of them seen just once. The chain couples TRBV19 to TRBJ1-5; TRBD1 matches at 7 bases. This TCR was sampled from a female donor with multiple sclerosis, enrolled in a pregnancy study. The source was CD8+ T cells from peripheral blood mononuclear cells, collected in the first trimester of pregnancy. The CDR3 nucleotides are TGTGCCAGTAGGATGACAGGGCCCAATCAGCCCCAGCATTTT. Translated: CASRMTGPNQPQHF.